These 24 T cell receptor beta chains share one sample of origin, sequenced in a study of cytomegalovirus exposure and HLA in healthy donors. Vbeta (60) and Jbeta (13) primers were used in the PCR. Sequencing was performed with immunoSEQ multiplex PCR; in TCRdb, only in-frame clones are kept and a portion is missing. Here the sample spans approximately 130,000 clones, about four fifths being singletons. The sequenced material came from PBMCs. The receptors shown here come from a woman aged 35 to 49 in good health and CMV-seronegative.

This clone was counted once. The V call is TRBV19, the J call TRBJ1-2; D perhaps matches TRBD1 (6 bases). The CDR3 length is 13 residues. V lost 5 bases, J lost 4 bases, and 11 bases lay in between. Germline V gene data show CDR1 as LNHDA and CDR2 as SQIVND (reference sequence). The CDR3 sequence: CASSPWTAYGYTF. The CDR3 region has the DNA TGTGCCAGTAGTCCATGGACAGCCTATGGCTACACCTTC.

J is TRBJ2-3 and V is TRBV6-6; D unclear. The CDR3 has 13 amino acids. V lost 7 bases to trimming and J lost 1 base, with 9 bases between them. Germline lookup yields CDR1 MNHNY and CDR2 SVGAGI (reference sequence). The DNA for the CDR3 is TGTGCCAGCACCCCCTCGGGCACAGATACGCAGTATTTT. Amino acid sequence: CASTPSGTDTQYF.

The V and J genes are TRBV9 and TRBJ2-1, with 8 nucleotides matching TRBD2. The V gene's germline CDR1 is SGDLS and CDR2 YYNGEE. The CDR3 has 18 residues. V shed 3 bases, J shed 10 bases, and the junction held 21 bases outside the gene matches. The CDR3 DNA reads as TGTGCCAGCAGCGAGGTCCCCCGTTCTCCGGGGGGGGCCGTGGAGCAGTTCTTC. Its translation: CASSEVPRSPGGAVEQFF.

V gene TRBV27 combines with J gene TRBJ2-7; TRBD1 is a possible D gene (6 bases). Deletions cut 2 bases from V and 9 bases from J, with 17 bases between. The CDR3 covers 14 residues. The germline V gene encodes CDR1 MNHEY and CDR2 SMNVEV (reference sequence). The CDR3 nucleotides read TGTGCCAGCAGTTTACTGGGCCCAGTAGGGGGGCAGTACTTC. Amino acid sequence: CASSLLGPVGGQYF.

The gene calls are TRBV28 and TRBJ2-7; D uncertain. The CDR3 is 11 residues long. Germline-derived CDR1 and CDR2 are MDHEN and SYDVKM. Trimming removed 4 bases from V and 4 bases from J, with 5 bases in between. CDR3 coding DNA: TGTGCCAGCAGTTCTATTTACGAGCAGTACTTC. This codes for CASSSIYEQYF.

CDR3 DNA sequence: TGTGCTAGTGCCCGTGACAGGGGCCCCTACGAGCAGTACTTC. It translates to CASARDRGPYEQYF. V is TRBV12-5 and J is TRBJ2-7, with TRBD1 identical over 8 bases. Germline-derived CDR1 and CDR2 are LGHNT and FRNRAP. CDR3 length equals 14 residues. Trimming took 7 bases from V and 2 from J; bases not matched to a gene: 7. Based on the CDR3 plus reference TRBV12-5 and TRBJ2-7, the full variable domain is DARVTQTPRHKVTEMGQEVTMRCQPILGHNTVFWYRQTMMQGLELLAYFRNRAPLDDSGMPKDRFSAEMPDATLATLKIQPSEPRDSAVYFCASARDRGPYEQYFGPGTRLTVT.

Only a few counts were recorded for this clone. The V call is TRBV5-6, the J call TRBJ2-7; possible D gene TRBD1, 5 bases. The CDR3 totals 15 residues. The V gene's germline CDR1 is SGHDT and CDR2 YYEEEE. V was trimmed by 3 bases and J by 5 bases, leaving 18 bases between them. Written as DNA, the CDR3 is TGTGCCAGCAGCTCGCCGACAAGGGGATATCACGAGCAGTACTTC. Translation: CASSSPTRGYHEQYF.

The J gene is TRBJ2-7, the V gene TRBV27; D possibly corresponds to TRBD1 (6 bases). Germline CDR1 reads MNHEY; CDR2 reads SMNVEV (reference sequence). V was pared by 5 bases and J by 4 bases, with 15 bases between. This CDR3 spans 14 amino acids. The CDR3 region is CASSPTGTPYEQYF. The CDR3 bases are TGTGCCAGCAGTCCCACCGGGACACCTTACGAGCAGTACTTC.

The chain couples TRBV19 to TRBJ2-5; 12 positions match TRBD2. The CDR3 runs 15 residues. Trimming took 5 bases from V and 4 from J; bases not matched to a gene: 5. From germline, CDR1 is LNHDA and CDR2 SQIVND (reference sequence). The CDR3 is CASSFRTSGAETQYF. The CDR3 bases are TGTGCCAGTAGTTTCCGGACTAGCGGGGCAGAGACCCAGTACTTC.

This sequence joins TRBV6-5 and TRBJ2-1; TRBD2 matches 10 bases. Germline CDR1 MNHEY, CDR2 SVGAGI. The CDR3 is 14 amino acids. V dropped 6 bases and J dropped 9; count of bases not matched to a gene: 8. CDR3 sequence: CASRLTASGGEQFF. CDR3 in DNA: TGTGCCAGCAGACTTACTGCTAGCGGGGGTGAGCAGTTCTTC.

The chain uses TRBV6-5 and TRBJ1-1; unclear D gene. The CDR3 totals 15 residues. Between the trimmed V and J ends, which lost 3 bases and 3 bases, there was a span of 14 bases. Germline V gene lookup returns CDR1 MNHEY and CDR2 SVGAGI. The CDR3 here is CASSYGSGYDTEAFF. The CDR3 region has the DNA TGTGCCAGCAGTTATGGCTCGGGATATGACACTGAAGCTTTCTTT.

The rearrangement links TRBV4-2 to TRBJ1-2; D remains ambiguous. Germline V lookup: CDR1 LGHNA, CDR2 YNFKEQ. V lost 0 bases, J lost 5 bases, and 13 bases lay in between. The CDR3 has 15 amino acids. CDR3: CASSQEGDLYYGYTF. The CDR3 DNA reads as TGTGCCAGCAGCCAAGAGGGAGACCTTTATTATGGCTACACCTTC.

This rearrangement joins TRBV28 to TRBJ1-5; 7 bases align to TRBD1. CDR3 length equals 14 residues. Germline CDR1 reads MDHEN; CDR2 reads SYDVKM. Trimming at V came to 7 bases and at J to 4 bases, leaving 7 bases not matched to a gene. The CDR3 DNA sequence: TGTGCCAGCAAAGCACAGGGGAGGAATCAGCCCCAGCATTTT. It codes for CASKAQGRNQPQHF.

The chain combines TRBV19 with TRBJ2-5, with D perhaps matching TRBD1 (6 bases). With 9 bases removed from V and 3 bases from J, the gap between germline ends came to 17 bases. CDR1 LNHDA and CDR2 SQIVND come from the germline V gene (reference sequence). CDR3 length: 14 amino acids. CDR3 region: CASTPPGAKETQYF. CDR3 coding DNA: TGTGCCAGCACCCCCCCAGGGGCGAAAGAGACCCAGTACTTC.

The J gene is TRBJ1-3, the V gene TRBV30; D is perhaps TRBD1 (5 bases). V was cut by 4 bases and J by 3 bases, with 16 bases left in between. Germline CDR1 and CDR2: GTSNPN and SVGIG (reference sequence). This CDR3 is built from 15 residues. As DNA, the CDR3 is TGTGCCTGGACCCCAGGAGGGGCGTTTGGAAACACCATATATTTT. It specifies CAWTPGGAFGNTIYF.

The gene calls are TRBV6-5 and TRBJ1-2; 7 bases map to TRBD1. With V trimmed by 0 bases and J by 5 bases, 6 bases remained unmatched. CDR1 is MNHEY and CDR2 is SVGAGI in the germline V gene. This CDR3 is 15 amino acids long. The CDR3 DNA reads as TGTGCCAGCAGTTACTCGCGGACAGGTCCTTATGGCTACACCTTC. It encodes CASSYSRTGPYGYTF.

This chain links TRBV5-4 with TRBJ1-1, with D possibly TRBD1 on 6 matching bases. This CDR3 contains 14 residues. Trimming left V 4 bases short and J 1 base short, with 11 bases between. Germline-derived CDR1 and CDR2 are SGHNT and YYREEE (reference sequence). In nucleotides, the CDR3 is TGTGCCAGCAGCCTTAACAGGGCGAACACTGAAGCTTTCTTT. Its translation: CASSLNRANTEAFF.

The chain couples TRBV9 to TRBJ2-1; 7 nucleotides agree with TRBD1. This CDR3 comprises 15 residues. Per germline, CDR1 SGDLS and CDR2 YYNGEE. The V gene end was trimmed by 2 bases and the J gene end by 2 bases; junction bases not matched to a gene: 4. DNA for the CDR3: TGTGCCAGCAGCGTCCGGGACAGCGCCTACAATGAGCAGTTCTTC. Amino acid sequence: CASSVRDSAYNEQFF.

This clone was observed a few times. The V call is TRBV7-9, the J call TRBJ2-3; TRBD2 matches at 10 bases. Losses at the gene ends were 3 bases for V and 7 bases for J; bases not matched to a gene: 13. This CDR3 comprises 17 residues. Germline CDR1 SEHNR, CDR2 FQNEAQ (reference sequence). The CDR3 DNA reads TGTGCCAGCAGCTTGAGCGAAAGCGGGGGGGCCAAATATACGCAGTATTTT. It translates to CASSLSESGGAKYTQYF.

The table lists this clone with a few counts. The chain joins TRBV4-1 to TRBJ2-7, with 8 bases lining up with TRBD2. This CDR3 comprises 16 residues. Trimming cost V 4 bases and J 4 bases; bases outside gene matches: 12. Germline CDR1 is MGHRA and CDR2 is YSYEKL. The CDR3: CASSPISGAAGYEQYF. CDR3 sequence (DNA): TGCGCCAGCAGCCCGATTAGCGGGGCCGCGGGATACGAGCAGTACTTC.

This chain connects TRBV10-3 to TRBJ1-2, with D unresolved. CDR3 length: 13 residues. Germline V lookup: CDR1 ENHRY, CDR2 SYGVKD. V dropped 2 bases and J dropped 8 bases, with 12 bases sitting between them. The CDR3 here is CAISEKEGGGYTF. CDR3 sequence (DNA): TGTGCCATCAGTGAGAAGGAAGGAGGCGGCTACACCTTC.

The CDR3 loop reads CASSAGQHYGYTF. In DNA form, the CDR3 reads TGTGCCAGCAGCGCCGGACAGCACTATGGCTACACCTTC. This rearrangement joins TRBV7-2 to TRBJ1-2; possible D gene TRBD1, 6 bases. In germline, CDR1 is SGHTA, CDR2 FQGNSA. This CDR3 has 13 amino acids. V gave up 5 bases and J gave up 3 bases, with 10 bases separating them.

The chain couples TRBV5-1 to TRBJ2-7; the D is unclear. Germline V lookup: CDR1 SGHRS, CDR2 YFSETQ. The CDR3 has 13 amino acids. V was trimmed by 0 bases and J by 3 bases, leaving 7 bases between them. CDR3 in amino acids: CASSLDSYYEQYF. The CDR3 DNA reads TGCGCCAGCAGCTTGGACAGCTACTACGAGCAGTACTTC.

The chain links TRBV4-3 to TRBJ1-4; D unclear. The ends were cut back, 0 bases at V and 0 bases at J, with 11 bases in the middle. Germline V gene lookup returns CDR1 LGHNA and CDR2 YSLEER. This CDR3 comprises 17 residues. In DNA, the CDR3 is TGCGCCAGCAGCCAAGACTATCGGGTTGCAACTAATGAAAAACTGTTTTTT. Translated: CASSQDYRVATNEKLFF.